The clone carrying this T cell receptor (beta chain) was counted a few times. The target antigen is unknown. The sample originates from a study of T-cell memory formation after mild COVID-19. General study results and limits: The pre-infection memory compartment contained some responding clones, suggesting cross-reactive memory joined.

The 5'RACE method, run with constant-segment primers, produced TCR alpha and TCR beta cDNA libraries (carrying sample barcodes and UMIs). Each CDR3 protein gets one entry after TCRdb re-called the 5' RACE reads with MiXCR. Of about 400,000 distinct CDR3 sequences listed, more than 15% are singletons. The CDR3 consists of 16 residues. The germline CDR1 and CDR2 sequences are SGHRS and YFSETQ. V was shortened by 1 base and J by 1 base, with 12 bases between the two germline ends. The sequencing input was PBMCs or a T cell subset sorted from them (not recorded which). The chain carries TRBV5-1 and TRBJ2-1; possibly TRBD1 for D (6 bases). The TCR was taken from a young man who had mild COVID-19 (a few samples of this study predate the infection). Cell type and time point are not known. The CDR3 region is CASSLPNRESYNEQFF. DNA of the CDR3: TGCGCCAGCAGCTTGCCGAACAGGGAATCCTACAATGAGCAGTTCTTC.